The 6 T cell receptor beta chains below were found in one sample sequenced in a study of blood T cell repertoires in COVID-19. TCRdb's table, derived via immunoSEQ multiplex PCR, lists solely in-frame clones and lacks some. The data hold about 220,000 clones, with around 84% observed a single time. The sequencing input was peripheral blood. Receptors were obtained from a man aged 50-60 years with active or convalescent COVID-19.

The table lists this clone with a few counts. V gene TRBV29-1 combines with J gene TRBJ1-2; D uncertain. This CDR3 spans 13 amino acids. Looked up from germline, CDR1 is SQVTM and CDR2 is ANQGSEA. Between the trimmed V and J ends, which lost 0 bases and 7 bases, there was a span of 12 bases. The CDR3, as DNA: TGCAGCGTTGAAGATCACGGCAGCGGTGGCTACACCTTC. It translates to CSVEDHGSGGYTF.

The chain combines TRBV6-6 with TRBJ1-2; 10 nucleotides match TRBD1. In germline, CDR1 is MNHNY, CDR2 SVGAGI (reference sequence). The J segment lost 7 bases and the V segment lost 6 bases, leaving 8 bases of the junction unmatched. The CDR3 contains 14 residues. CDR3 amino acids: CASSPPGQGSGYTF. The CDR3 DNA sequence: TGTGCCAGCAGCCCACCGGGACAGGGGTCTGGCTACACCTTC.

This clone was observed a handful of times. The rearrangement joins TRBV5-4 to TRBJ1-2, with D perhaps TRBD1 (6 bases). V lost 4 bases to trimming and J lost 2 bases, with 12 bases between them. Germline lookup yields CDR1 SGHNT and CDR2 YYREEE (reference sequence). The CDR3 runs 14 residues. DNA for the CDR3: TGTGCCAGCAGCACCGTTGACAGGAACTATGGCTACACCTTC. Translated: CASSTVDRNYGYTF.

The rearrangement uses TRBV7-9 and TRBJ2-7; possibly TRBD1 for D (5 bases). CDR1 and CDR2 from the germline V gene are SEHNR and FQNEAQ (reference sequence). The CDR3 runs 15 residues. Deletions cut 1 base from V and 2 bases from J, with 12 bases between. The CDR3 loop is CASSLEGITAYEQYF. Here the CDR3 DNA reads TGTGCCAGCAGCTTAGAGGGGATCACGGCCTACGAGCAGTACTTC.

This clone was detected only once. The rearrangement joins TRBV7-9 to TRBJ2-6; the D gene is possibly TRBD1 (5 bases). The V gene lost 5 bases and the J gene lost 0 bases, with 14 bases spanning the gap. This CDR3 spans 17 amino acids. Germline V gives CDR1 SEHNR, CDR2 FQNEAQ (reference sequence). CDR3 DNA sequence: TGTGCCAGCAGCGTCGCGACAGCTCGCTCTGGGGCCAACGTCCTGACTTTC. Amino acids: CASSVATARSGANVLTF.

CDR3 in DNA: TGTGCCAGTAGTATAGGAGGGCAGCTCAATCAGCCCCAGCATTTT. Amino acids: CASSIGGQLNQPQHF. The chain links TRBV19 to TRBJ1-5; D gene unclear. Per the germline V gene, CDR1 is LNHDA and CDR2 is SQIVND (reference sequence). CDR3 length: 15 residues. V was trimmed by 1 base and J by 3 bases, leaving 10 bases between them.